This T cell receptor (beta chain) was recovered during a study of identical twins. This clonotype has more than one count but fewer than ten. The V end lost 3 bases, the J end lost 1 base, and 7 bases lay between the germline ends. The CDR3 length is 15 residues. Germline-derived CDR1 and CDR2 are MDHEN and SYDVKM. TCRdb reprocessed the 5' RACE reads with MiXCR, giving one entry per CDR3 protein. The repertoire holds nearly 250,000 distinct CDR3 sequences, about 7.3% seen once, with about 3.6% in the top ten. The same data also contributed to another study, on yellow fever vaccine responses in identical twins.

The chain couples TRBV28 to TRBJ2-6, with TRBD1 as a possible D gene (6 bases). This receptor was obtained from a woman aged 18-35 years in good health. The sample consisted of memory (CD45RO+) T cells sorted from blood. The CDR3 nucleotides read TGTGCCAGCAGTTTTAGGGGGTCTGGGGCCAACGTCCTGACTTTC. Translating it yields CASSFRGSGANVLTF.